This T cell receptor beta chain was documented in a study of control samples from healthy donors and cancer patients (dated by TCRdb to 2020 to 2022). A remark on this clone: This clone's antigen is unknown. No qualities accompany the bases; no much larger clone lies one base away.

The protocol used for the library was the immunoSEQ multiplex PCR assay. TCRdb took over this immuneACCESS table, retaining in-frame rearrangements with V and J assigned. Such tables are incomplete; in checked studies, under half of the missing clones stem from an unresolved V gene, and the remainder is unexplained. This sample is represented by around 110,000 clones; around 90% of them were singletons. The ten most abundant clones make up approximately 2.2% of the sample. This receptor was taken from a woman in her 70s in good health. The specimen was blood.

The sequenced DNA is TGTGCCAGCAGTTTACTGTATGGGGAGACCCAGTACTTC. The encoded protein is CASSLLYGETQYF. The chain employs TRBV28 and TRBJ2-5; the D gene cannot be resolved reliably. CDR1 MDHEN and CDR2 SYDVKM are derived from the germline V gene. The CDR3 goes from the cysteine to the phenylalanine over 13 residues. Solely the CDR3 DNA is kept, with 39 bases framed from the first base. V is clipped by 2 bases and J by 5 bases, and the sequence between their germline boundaries is 9 bases long.